The entry that follows covers one TCR beta chain sequence. Its antigen remains undetermined. A much larger clonotype is one base distant, so this may be a read error. This record belongs to a study of identical twins listed by TCRdb under 2016. Background on the whole study: The study deep-sequenced TCR alpha and beta repertoires from monozygotic twins, unrelated adults of various ages and cord blood to test whether fetal clonotypes persist. To rule out contamination, replicate twin experiments were performed at different times with different library preparation protocols. Broader findings and caveats from the paper: Recombination models systematically underestimated out-of-frame TCR alpha sharing in monozygotic twins but agreed with sharing between unrelated individuals. Invariant T cells such as MAIT and iNKT could partly confound zero-insertion analyses, though diverse VJ usage argued against this for most clonotypes. Excess twin sharing in beta out-of-frame sequences was weaker because fewer shared sequences lowered the signal-to-noise ratio. Compared with coincidental sharing between unrelated individuals, an excess of low generation-probability sequences was observed among out-of-frame TCR alpha sequences shared between twins. Because the same donors could not be followed over many years, conclusions were based on cross-sectional statistical analysis. Fewer insertions were carried by abundant cord blood beta clonotypes; a weaker similar trend was observed in young adult naive repertoires, while no such trend was observed in memory repertoires.

Trimming costs V 8 bases and J 3 bases, and their ends lie 11 bases apart. The CDR3 sequence holds 14 residues, the cysteine and phenylalanine included. Just CDR3 DNA is preserved here, 42 bases in frame from base 1. The library was generated by 5' RACE. TCRdb lists the instrument as Illumina HiSeq 2000. Template switching introduced a universal primer binding site; the final cDNA contained a unique molecular identifier, enabling accurate counting of TCR cDNA molecules. Specific primers in the conserved constant-segment region were used to synthesize first-strand cDNA for the TCR alpha and beta chains. Each cDNA library was double barcoded, with a SMART-Mk sample barcode plus Illumina barcodes, to control for contamination. TruSeq adapter sequences, together with Illumina sample barcodes, were added in two successive PCR steps. The TCR alpha and beta cDNA libraries were sequenced on the Illumina HiSeq platform using custom primers. Regarding the original processing steps: MiGEC was used to process raw reads and extract unique molecular identifiers, and MiXCR was used to find CDR3 positions. Recombination models were inferred per individual with the repgenHMM and IGoR tools using an EM algorithm. Shared clonotype analysis was performed with the tcR package in R, normalizing sharing by the product of cloneset sizes. Out-of-frame nonproductive sequences were analyzed to study raw recombination free of thymic and clonal selection effects. Starting from the raw public reads, TCRdb applied fastp trimming at Q25, assembled clones with MiXCR and retained in-frame beta chains. For every CDR3 protein sequence, its rows merge into one entry that carries the most common genes and DNA. Clone size and V and J calls follow TCRdb, not the original study. The sample has 450,000 or so distinct CDR3 sequences on record, about a fifth of them singletons. The leading ten clones occupy 12% of the sample.

Only healthy Caucasian donors were included. The study also sequenced three unrelated non-twin adults: a male aged 18 to 30, a male aged 50 to 60 and a female aged 50 to 60. Miltenyi CD45RO+ enrichment and human naive T-cell isolation kits were used to isolate memory (CD45RO+) and naive T cells from PBMC. The chain joins TRBV12-3 or TRBV12-4 to TRBJ2-6; the D call is tentative, TRBD1 or TRBD2, as each matches 5 bases. The specimen was naive T cells sorted from blood. Interpreted using the paper, the cell subset or site label stands for: cells isolated with a human naive T-cell isolation kit. The clonotype originates from a man between 50 and 59 years old in good health. The nucleotides read TGTGCCAGCGGGACCGGGGATGGGGCCAACGTCCTGACTTTC. Translated, this is CASGTGDGANVLTF.